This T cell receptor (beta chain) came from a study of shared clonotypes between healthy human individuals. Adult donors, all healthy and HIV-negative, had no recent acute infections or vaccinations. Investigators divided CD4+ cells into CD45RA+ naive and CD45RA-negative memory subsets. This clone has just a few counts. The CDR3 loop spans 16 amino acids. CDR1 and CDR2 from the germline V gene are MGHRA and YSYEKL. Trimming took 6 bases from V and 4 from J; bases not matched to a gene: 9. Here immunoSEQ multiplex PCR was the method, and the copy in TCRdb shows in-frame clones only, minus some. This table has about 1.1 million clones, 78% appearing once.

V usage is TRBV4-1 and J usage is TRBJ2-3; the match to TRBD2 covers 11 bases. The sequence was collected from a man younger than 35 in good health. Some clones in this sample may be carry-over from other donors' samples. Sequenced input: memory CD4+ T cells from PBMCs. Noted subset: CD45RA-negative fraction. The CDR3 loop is CASSRIAGGKSDTQYF. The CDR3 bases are TGCGCCAGCAGTCGAATAGCGGGAGGGAAATCAGATACGCAGTATTTT.